The TCR beta chain under discussion was sequenced for a study of blood T cell repertoires in COVID-19. Study information: Samples of COVID-19 (acute and convalescent) were obtained from the United States, Italy and Spain. In each case, the material was cDNA or gDNA derived from T cells, B-cell-depleted T cells, or PBMCs.

In the authors' methods: Reference gene primer amplification gave estimated nucleated cell counts. Assay: immunoSEQ multiplex PCR; the TCRdb copy retains only in-frame clones and omits some. The V and J calls and clone size come from that table; D and trimming were worked out from the DNA. The sample carries approximately 250,000 clones, 80% to 85% recorded once. The CDR3 length is 14 residues. Germline loops: CDR1 SGHRS, CDR2 YFSETQ. The junction had 4 bases not matched to a gene; V was cut back by 0 bases and J by 5 bases. The chain uses TRBV5-1 and TRBJ2-7; TRBD2 matches at 8 bases. Sample: peripheral blood. The receptor was derived from a woman between 40 and 50 years old who had recovered from COVID-19. The CDR3 loop is CASSLERGSHEQYF. DNA of the CDR3: TGCGCCAGCAGCTTGGAGCGGGGGTCCCACGAGCAGTACTTC.